What follows are 22 T cell receptor beta chains derived from one specimen sequenced in a study of T cells in Graves' hyperthyroidism and ophthalmopathy. Authors of the study amplified TCR beta CDR3 regions from RNA transcripts. HTBI primers were the set used in a first-round RT-PCR of the TCR CDR3. TCRdb analysed the multiplex PCR reads with MiXCR anew, one entry per CDR3 protein. The sample has hundreds of thousands of distinct CDR3 sequences, under 25% seen once. Sequencing was carried out using blood. The receptors derive from a man aged 25 to 45 with Graves' ophthalmopathy.

This clonotype was counted between two and nine times. This sequence joins TRBV27 and TRBJ1-1, with unresolved D. Trimming left V 3 bases short and J 4 bases short, with 9 bases between. CDR1 and CDR2 from the germline V gene are MNHEY and SMNVEV (reference sequence). CDR3 length: 13 amino acids. The chain's CDR3 is CASSLDGITEAFF. The CDR3 nucleotides are TGTGCCAGCAGTTTGGACGGTATCACTGAAGCTTTCTTT.

This clonotype has ten or more counts. The chain employs TRBV28 and TRBJ2-7; a possible D gene is TRBD1 (7 bases). Trimming took off 3 bases at V and 3 bases at J, with 30 bases between the two ends. CDR3 length: 20 amino acids. The V gene's germline CDR1 is MDHEN and CDR2 SYDVKM. For the CDR3, the DNA is TGTGCCAGCAGTTTCGGCGATCAGGGGGGTCTAAACCGATTGAACTACGAGCAGTACTTC. Translated: CASSFGDQGGLNRLNYEQYF.

The rearrangement joins TRBV30 to TRBJ1-4; possible D gene TRBD1, 6 bases. The CDR3 contains 13 residues. Trimming shortened V by 2 bases and J by 6 bases, and 10 bases separated the two germline ends. Germline-derived CDR1 and CDR2 are GTSNPN and SVGIG (reference sequence). CDR3 coding DNA: TGTGCCTGGAGTTCACAGGGTTATGAAAAACTGTTTTTT. Its protein is CAWSSQGYEKLFF.

This clonotype has ten or more counts. The V and J genes are TRBV30 and TRBJ2-5; D may be TRBD2 (6 bases). V was clipped by 3 bases and J by 2 bases, with 13 bases between them. Germline loops: CDR1 GTSNPN, CDR2 SVGIG (reference sequence). The CDR3 extends over 14 amino acids. This CDR3 is CAWSPMGGQETQYF. CDR3 DNA sequence: TGTGCCTGGAGCCCGATGGGGGGACAAGAGACCCAGTACTTC.

This clonotype was recorded a few times. A much larger clone sits a single nucleotide away, making a read error possible. The chain recombines TRBV30 with TRBJ2-7; D might be TRBD1 or TRBD2, each matching 6 bases. Trimming took 2 bases from V and 7 from J, leaving 9 bases between them. The CDR3 covers 11 residues. Germline-derived CDR1 and CDR2 are GTSNPN and SVGIG (reference sequence). Written as DNA, the CDR3 is TGTGCCTGGAGTTTAGGGGGGGAGCAGTACTTC. As protein: CAWSLGGEQYF.

The J gene is TRBJ2-3, the V gene TRBV28, with 11 bases identical to TRBD2. V lost 3 bases and J lost 4; bases outside the gene matches: 6. The CDR3 spans 16 residues. The germline V gene encodes CDR1 MDHEN and CDR2 SYDVKM. The CDR3 region is CASSFPIAGGADTQYF. Written as DNA, the CDR3 is TGTGCCAGCAGTTTCCCCATAGCGGGAGGGGCAGATACGCAGTATTTT.

At least ten counts were recorded for this clonotype. This rearrangement joins TRBV6-1 to TRBJ2-7, with 12 bases identical to TRBD2. V lost 1 base, J lost 0 bases, and 16 bases stayed unmatched. The CDR3 has 21 amino acids. Looked up from germline, CDR1 is MNHNS and CDR2 is SASEGT. The CDR3 DNA reads TGTGCCAGCAGTGAAGGACGGACGACGGGACTAGCGGGTCCGAGCTCCTACGAGCAGTACTTC. Translating gives CASSEGRTTGLAGPSSYEQYF.

The chain has TRBV20-1 and TRBJ2-3, with a possible D match to TRBD1 (6 bases). Looked up from germline, CDR1 is DFQATT and CDR2 is SNEGSKA (reference sequence). The CDR3 extends over 14 amino acids. V was clipped by 2 bases and J by 4 bases, with 13 bases between them. The chain's CDR3 is CSARTGREADTQYF. CDR3 bases: TGCAGTGCTAGAACAGGGAGAGAGGCAGATACGCAGTATTTT.

The chain joins TRBV7-2 to TRBJ2-5; D is perhaps TRBD1 (6 bases). CDR1 is SGHTA, CDR2 FQGNSA, per germline. The V end was cut by 4 bases, the J end by 9 bases, with 9 bases between. This CDR3 is built from 11 residues. CDR3 DNA: TGTGCCAGCAGCTCTAAGGGGGCCCAGTACTTC. Its protein is CASSSKGAQYF.

V and J are TRBV5-6 and TRBJ2-5; no definite D call. The germline V gene encodes CDR1 SGHDT and CDR2 YYEEEE. Between the trimmed V and J ends, which lost 0 bases and 2 bases, there was a span of 8 bases. This CDR3 spans 14 amino acids. The CDR3, as DNA: TGTGCCAGCAGCTTGGGGCGTCCGCAAGAGACCCAGTACTTC. Protein sequence: CASSLGRPQETQYF.

The V gene is TRBV6-1, the J gene TRBJ2-7; D gene uncertain. This CDR3 has 13 amino acids. Trimming pared 1 base from V and 3 bases from J, leaving 7 bases between. Germline V gene data show CDR1 as MNHNS and CDR2 as SASEGT. The CDR3 reads CASSEDRFYEQYF. In DNA form, the CDR3 reads TGTGCCAGCAGTGAAGACAGATTCTACGAGCAGTACTTC.

This clonotype was recorded at least ten times. The chain uses TRBV5-1 and TRBJ2-1; 7 nucleotides match TRBD1. Germline loops: CDR1 SGHRS, CDR2 YFSETQ. Trimming cost V 5 bases and J 6 bases; bases outside gene matches: 11. CDR3 size: 15 residues. The CDR3 is CASRWGSGDSNEQFF. In nucleotides, the CDR3 is TGCGCCAGCAGATGGGGGTCTGGGGACAGCAATGAGCAGTTCTTC.

This clonotype was seen a single time. The CDR3 loop is CASSFRWDGPNQETQYF. The DNA for the CDR3 is TGTGCCAGCAGCTTTAGGTGGGACGGGCCCAACCAAGAGACCCAGTACTTC. The chain joins TRBV7-9 to TRBJ2-5, with D possibly called TRBD1 or TRBD2 (5 bases each). The germline V and J ends were trimmed by 3 bases and 0 bases, with 17 bases remaining between them. The V gene's germline CDR1 is SEHNR and CDR2 FQNEAQ (reference sequence). This CDR3 comprises 17 residues.

Comment on this clonotype: A clone one base away is much larger, so this may be a read error. V gene TRBV3-1 combines with J gene TRBJ1-5; 7 positions match TRBD1. The V gene's germline CDR1 is LGHDT and CDR2 YNNKEL (reference sequence). The CDR3 sequence is 14 residues long. The CDR3 DNA reads as TGTGCCGGCAGCCTGGGACAGCTAAATCAGCCCCAGCATTTT. It encodes CAGSLGQLNQPQHF. The full variable domain, in which reference TRBV3-1 and TRBJ1-5 provide the parts outside the CDR3, is DTAVSQTPKYLVTQMGNDKSIKCEQNLGHDTMYWYKQDSKKFLKIMFSYNNKELIINETVPNRFSPKSPDKAHLNLHINSLELGDSAVYFCAGSLGQLNQPQHFGDGTRLSIL.

This clonotype has only a few counts. The genes are TRBV6-2 or TRBV6-3 and TRBJ2-1, with a possible D match to TRBD2 (7 bases). Trimming pared 2 bases from V and 6 bases from J, leaving 17 bases between. Germline CDR1 MNHEY, CDR2 SVGEGT. CDR3 length equals 16 residues. The CDR3: CASSYLLGEGGNEQFF. CDR3 sequence (DNA): TGTGCCAGCAGTTACCTCCTAGGGGAGGGGGGCAATGAGCAGTTCTTC.

The chain carries TRBV20-1 and TRBJ2-7, with D possibly being TRBD1 (5 bases). V shed 2 bases and J shed 2 bases, with 10 bases lying between them. CDR3 length: 13 amino acids. Germline V lookup: CDR1 DFQATT, CDR2 SNEGSKA (reference sequence). As DNA, the CDR3 is TGCAGTGCTAGACAGACAGAGACCTACGAGCAGTACTTC. As protein: CSARQTETYEQYF.

Only a few counts were recorded for this clonotype. V gene TRBV6-1 combines with J gene TRBJ1-5; D is uncertain. CDR1 is MNHNS, CDR2 SASEGT, per germline. This CDR3 is built from 14 residues. V dropped 6 bases and J dropped 0 bases, with 9 bases sitting between them. The CDR3 DNA reads as TGTGCCAGCAGCCCCAGTAATAGCAATCAGCCCCAGCATTTT. As protein: CASSPSNSNQPQHF.

This clonotype came up many times. V is TRBV7-9 and J is TRBJ2-1, with 8 nucleotides matching TRBD2. The germline V gene has CDR1 SEHNR and CDR2 FQNEAQ (reference sequence). After removal of 1 base from V and 7 bases from J, the junction contained 12 bases not matched to a gene. This CDR3 region has 17 residues. CDR3 DNA sequence: TGTGCCAGCAGCTTAGGAACTAGCGGCCTGCTGAGGAATGAGCAGTTCTTC. Encoded protein: CASSLGTSGLLRNEQFF.

A remark on this clonotype: Since a much larger clone is just one base distant, this may be a read error. The chain joins TRBV5-4 to TRBJ2-7; 9 positions match TRBD2. With 0 bases clipped from V and 2 bases from J, the junction kept 3 bases outside the gene matches. Germline V gene lookup returns CDR1 SGHNT and CDR2 YYREEE (reference sequence). The CDR3 contains 15 residues. The CDR3 loop is CASSLDSGSAYEQYF. In DNA form, the CDR3 reads TGTGCCAGCAGCTTGGATAGCGGGAGCGCCTACGAGCAGTACTTC.

CDR3 sequence (DNA): TGCGCCAGCAAGGGAGCGGACAATGAGCAGTTCTTC. This sequence encodes CASKGADNEQFF. V gene TRBV5-1 combines with J gene TRBJ2-1; weak D call: TRBD2 (5 bases). V lost 6 bases and J lost 5, with 9 bases in between. The CDR3 totals 12 residues. Germline assignment: CDR1 SGHRS and CDR2 YFSETQ.

This clonotype was seen just once. CDR3 sequence (DNA): TGTGCCAGCAGCCAAGTGACTAGCGGGAGGGTCGATGAGCAGTTCTTC. Translation gives CASSQVTSGRVDEQFF. The V and J genes are TRBV3-1 and TRBJ2-1; TRBD2 aligns across 14 bases. Germline-derived CDR1 and CDR2 are LGHDT and YNNKEL (reference sequence). The CDR3 runs to 16 residues. J was trimmed by 8 bases and V by 1 base; bases with no gene match: 4.

This clonotype was detected many times. The chain recombines TRBV28 with TRBJ2-7; TRBD2 matches at 16 bases. With 6 bases clipped from V and 5 bases from J, the junction kept 7 bases outside the gene matches. The CDR3 covers 16 residues. Per the germline V gene, CDR1 is MDHEN and CDR2 is SYDVKM. CDR3 residues: CASSSGTSGRGNEQYF. CDR3 nucleotide sequence: TGTGCCAGCAGCTCAGGGACTAGCGGGAGGGGTAACGAGCAGTACTTC. Full variable domain (outside the CDR3, taken from reference TRBV28 and TRBJ2-7): DVKVTQSSRYLVKRTGEKVFLECVQDMDHENMFWYRQDPGLGLRLIYFSYDVKMKEKGDIPEGYSVSREKKERFSLILESASTNQTSMYLCASSSGTSGRGNEQYFGPGTRLTVT.